These T cell receptor beta chains were read from a single sample in a study of shared clonotypes between healthy human individuals. The assay was immunoSEQ multiplex PCR, and TCRdb's table has in-frame clones only and misses some. The sample carries more than 1 million clones, 70% to 80% recorded once. What was sequenced was memory CD4+ T cells from PBMCs. These receptors all come from a man aged 18 to 35 in good health. Some clones in this sample may be carry-over from other donors' samples. The CDR3 runs from the conserved cysteine through the conserved F or W. Each record gives: V gene, J gene, D gene, clone size, CDR3 length, CDR3 protein, CDR3 DNA. A D gene is named only where the DNA matches it firmly. Clone size is not always given. Where it is, it says once, few, many or a class for expanded clones.

TRBV28	TRBJ2-1	TRBD2	NA	15	CASRPRGSGSNEQFF	TGTGCCAGCAGACCTCGGGGTAGCGGGAGCAATGAGCAGTTCTTC
TRBV9	TRBJ1-2	NA	few	16	CASSKKNGGRDYGYTF	TGTGCCAGCAGCAAAAAAAACGGTGGGCGAGACTATGGCTACACCTTC
TRBV28	TRBJ1-5	NA	NA	14	CASSPGTLIQPQHF	TGTGCCAGCAGTCCCGGGACATTAATTCAGCCCCAGCATTTT
TRBV7-7	TRBJ1-4	NA	NA	15	CASSPSTARNEKLFF	TGTGCCAGCAGCCCCTCGACGGCCCGTAATGAAAAACTGTTTTTT
TRBV28	TRBJ1-2	NA	NA	14	CASIGGRFGFGYTF	TGTGCCAGCATCGGGGGGCGATTTGGATTTGGCTACACCTTC
TRBV5-4	TRBJ2-3	TRBD2	NA	15	CASSLMAGAFVTQYF	TGTGCCAGCAGCTTAATGGCGGGAGCATTTGTTACGCAGTATTTT
TRBV6-5	TRBJ1-4	NA	NA	14	CASSSRHRSEKLFF	TGTGCCAGCAGTTCACGCCATCGGAGTGAAAAACTGTTTTTT
TRBV7-2	TRBJ2-1	TRBD1	many	15	CASSTGTGRNNEQFF	TGTGCCAGCAGCACCGGGACAGGCAGAAACAATGAGCAGTTCTTC
TRBV4-2	TRBJ2-7	NA	NA	15	CASSQDGQGGYEQYF	TGTGCCAGCAGCCAAGATGGCCAGGGGGGCTACGAGCAGTACTTC
TRBV7-3	TRBJ2-6	NA	NA	13	CASSLGGANVLTF	TGTGCCAGCAGCTTAGGTGGGGCCAACGTCCTGACTTTC
TRBV5-1	TRBJ1-1	TRBD1	NA	15	CASTSRTGGNTEAFF	TGCGCCAGCACCTCAAGGACAGGGGGCAACACTGAAGCTTTCTTT
TRBV5-1	TRBJ2-1	TRBD2	NA	15	CASSLEASGRHEQFF	TGCGCCAGCAGCTTGGAGGCTAGCGGGAGACATGAGCAGTTCTTC
TRBV10-1	TRBJ2-7	NA	many	15	CASSGPRGRNYGQYF	TGCGCCAGCAGTGGACCCAGGGGACGGAATTACGGGCAGTACTTC
TRBV2	TRBJ2-1	NA	NA	11	CARRSARGQFF	TGTGCCAGACGGAGCGCGAGGGGGCAGTTCTTC
TRBV9	TRBJ2-6	TRBD2	NA	18	CASSRLAGGGSGANVLTF	TGTGCCAGCAGCCGACTAGCGGGAGGCGGGTCTGGGGCCAACGTCCTGACTTTC
TRBV28	TRBJ1-2	TRBD1	NA	15	CASSSGQGANYGYTF	TGTGCCAGCAGTTCGGGACAGGGGGCTAACTATGGCTACACCTTC
TRBV18	TRBJ1-5	NA	NA	14	CASSPRQRNQPQHF	TGTGCCAGCTCACCCCGGCAGCGCAATCAGCCCCAGCATTTT
TRBV28	TRBJ2-3	TRBD2	many	16	CASSLYPSGSFDTQYF	TGTGCCAGCAGTTTATATCCTAGCGGGAGTTTCGATACGCAGTATTTT
TRBV9	TRBJ1-1	TRBD1	NA	15	CASSVVGQEITEAFF	TGTGCCAGCAGCGTAGTAGGACAGGAGATCACTGAAGCTTTCTTT
TRBV7-9	TRBJ2-7	NA	NA	15	CASSLGSSESYEQYF	TGTGCCAGCAGCTTAGGGTCTAGCGAGTCCTACGAGCAGTACTTC
TRBV19	TRBJ2-7	TRBD2	NA	18	CASSIGLAGGIYGLEQYF	TGTGCCAGTAGTATAGGACTAGCGGGAGGAATCTACGGCCTCGAGCAGTACTTC
TRBV7-9	TRBJ2-7	TRBD2	NA	14	CASSYGTTSYEQYF	TGCGCCAGCAGCTACGGGACTACCTCCTACGAGCAGTACTTC
TRBV5-6	TRBJ1-2	NA	NA	14	CASSPFPGSYGYTF	TGTGCCAGCAGCCCGTTTCCCGGCTCCTATGGCTACACCTTC
TRBV7-2	TRBJ2-5	TRBD1	once	16	CASSPRQGAWRETQYF	TGTGCCAGCAGCCCGCGACAGGGGGCATGGCGAGAGACCCAGTACTTC
TRBV5-4	TRBJ2-5	NA	NA	13	CASNLGSTETQYF	TGTGCCAGCAATTTGGGTAGCACGGAGACCCAGTACTTC
TRBV19	TRBJ1-2	NA	NA	14	CASRGGRASSGYTF	TGTGCCAGTAGGGGCGGCAGGGCGAGTTCTGGCTACACCTTC
TRBV9	TRBJ1-2	TRBD1	NA	15	CASTARQGAGHGYTF	TGTGCCAGCACCGCCCGGCAGGGGGCCGGTCATGGCTACACCTTC
TRBV27	TRBJ2-5	NA	few	13	CASSPRDTETQYF	TGTGCCAGCAGTCCCCGGGACACCGAGACCCAGTACTTC
TRBV18	TRBJ1-1	NA	once	15	CASSPQGQMNTEAFF	TGTGCCAGCTCACCACAGGGGCAGATGAACACTGAAGCTTTCTTT
TRBV7-3	TRBJ2-1	NA	few	13	CASSTDGYNEQFF	TGTGCCAGCAGCACGGACGGTTACAATGAGCAGTTCTTC
TRBV5-1	TRBJ2-3	NA	NA	14	CASSLSGGTDTQYF	TGCGCCAGCAGCTTGAGTGGGGGCACAGATACGCAGTATTTT
TRBV15	TRBJ2-2	NA	NA	15	CATSRSTWGTGELFF	TGTGCCACCAGCAGGAGCACTTGGGGGACCGGGGAGCTGTTTTTT
TRBV14	TRBJ1-2	NA	NA	13	CASSQGSSYGYTF	TGTGCCAGCAGCCAGGGATCCTCCTATGGCTACACCTTC
TRBV5-3	TRBJ1-2	TRBD1	NA	14	CARSRQGEVYGYTF	TGTGCCAGAAGCCGACAGGGGGAGGTCTATGGCTACACCTTC
TRBV5-1	TRBJ2-2	NA	NA	13	CASSLSFTGELFF	TGCGCCAGCAGCTTGTCATTCACCGGGGAGCTGTTTTTT
TRBV30	TRBJ2-7	TRBD2	NA	14	CAWSVIAGLHEQYF	TGTGCCTGGAGTGTAATAGCGGGATTGCACGAGCAGTACTTC
TRBV23-1	TRBJ2-7	NA	NA	11	CASVGGYGQYF	TGCGCCAGCGTGGGGGGCTATGGGCAGTACTTC
TRBV28	TRBJ2-7	TRBD2	NA	15	CASSPGLALSYEQYF	TGTGCCAGCAGTCCAGGACTAGCGTTGTCCTACGAGCAGTACTTC
TRBV18	TRBJ2-5	TRBD1	NA	13	CASQQGGSETQYF	TGTGCCAGTCAACAGGGGGGAAGTGAGACCCAGTACTTC
TRBV7-6	TRBJ2-1	NA	once	12	CASSPLQGEQFF	TGTGCCAGCAGCCCCCTCCAAGGGGAGCAGTTCTTC
TRBV6-6	TRBJ2-7	NA	NA	13	CASRAGRPYEQYF	TGTGCCAGCAGAGCTGGTCGACCCTACGAGCAGTACTTC
TRBV30	TRBJ1-5	NA	NA	19	CAWSPGWARVRSGVQPQHF	TGTGCCTGGAGCCCCGGGTGGGCCCGGGTTCGGAGTGGTGTTCAGCCCCAGCATTTT
TRBV2	TRBJ1-1	NA	few	15	CASPRGPYRDTEAFF	TGTGCCAGCCCCCGGGGGCCTTACCGGGACACTGAAGCTTTCTTT